This TCR beta chain was documented in a study of TIL therapy for anti-PD-1-resistant metastatic lung cancer. Sequencing used immunoSEQ v3. TCRdb's table, derived via immunoSEQ multiplex PCR, lists solely in-frame clones and lacks some. The table lists some 46,000 clones, 70% to 80% of them singletons. As to time point: pre-treatment sample, taken before nivolumab and TIL therapy. Stage 4 NSCLC adults joined between October 2017 and January 2020. Germline CDR1 reads SGHTA; CDR2 reads FQGTGA. This CDR3 is built from 16 residues. V shed 1 base and J shed 0 bases, with 11 bases lying between them. Here the sequenced sample was blood, taken at baseline. This clonotype was obtained from an older man with non-small cell lung cancer. V gene TRBV7-3 combines with J gene TRBJ2-3; D might be TRBD1 or TRBD2, each matching 5 bases. Written as DNA, the CDR3 is TGTGCCAGCAGCTTAATCGGGGCAGCTAGCACAGATACGCAGTATTTT. Residues: CASSLIGAASTDTQYF.